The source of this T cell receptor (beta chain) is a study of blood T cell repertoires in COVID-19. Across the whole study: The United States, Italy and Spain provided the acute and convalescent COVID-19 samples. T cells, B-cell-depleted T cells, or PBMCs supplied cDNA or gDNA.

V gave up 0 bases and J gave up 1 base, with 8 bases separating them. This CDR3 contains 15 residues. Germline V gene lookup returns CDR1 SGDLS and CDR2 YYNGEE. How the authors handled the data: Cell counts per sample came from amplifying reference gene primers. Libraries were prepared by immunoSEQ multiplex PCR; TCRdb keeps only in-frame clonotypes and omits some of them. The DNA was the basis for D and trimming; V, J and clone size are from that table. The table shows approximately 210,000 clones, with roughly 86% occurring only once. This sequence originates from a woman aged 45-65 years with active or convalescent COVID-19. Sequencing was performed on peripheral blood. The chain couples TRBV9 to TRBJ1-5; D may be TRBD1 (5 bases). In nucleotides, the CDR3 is TGTGCCAGCAGCGTAGCGGGGGGGAGCAATCAGCCCCAGCATTTT. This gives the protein CASSVAGGSNQPQHF.